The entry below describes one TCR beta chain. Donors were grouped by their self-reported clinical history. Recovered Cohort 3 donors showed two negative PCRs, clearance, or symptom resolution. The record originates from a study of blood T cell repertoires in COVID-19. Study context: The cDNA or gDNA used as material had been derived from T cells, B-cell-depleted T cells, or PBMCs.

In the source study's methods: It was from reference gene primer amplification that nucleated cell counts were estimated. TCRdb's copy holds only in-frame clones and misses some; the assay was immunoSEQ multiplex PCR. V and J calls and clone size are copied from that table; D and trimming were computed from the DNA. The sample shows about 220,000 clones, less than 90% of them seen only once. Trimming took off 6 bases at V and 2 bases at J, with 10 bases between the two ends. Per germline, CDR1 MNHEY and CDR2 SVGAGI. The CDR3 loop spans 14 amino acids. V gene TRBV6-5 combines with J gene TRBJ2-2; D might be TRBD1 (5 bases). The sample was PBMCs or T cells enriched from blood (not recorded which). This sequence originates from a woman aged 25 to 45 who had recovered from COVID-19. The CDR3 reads CASRGVGNTGELFF. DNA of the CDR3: TGTGCCAGCAGAGGGGTCGGTAACACCGGGGAGCTGTTTTTT.